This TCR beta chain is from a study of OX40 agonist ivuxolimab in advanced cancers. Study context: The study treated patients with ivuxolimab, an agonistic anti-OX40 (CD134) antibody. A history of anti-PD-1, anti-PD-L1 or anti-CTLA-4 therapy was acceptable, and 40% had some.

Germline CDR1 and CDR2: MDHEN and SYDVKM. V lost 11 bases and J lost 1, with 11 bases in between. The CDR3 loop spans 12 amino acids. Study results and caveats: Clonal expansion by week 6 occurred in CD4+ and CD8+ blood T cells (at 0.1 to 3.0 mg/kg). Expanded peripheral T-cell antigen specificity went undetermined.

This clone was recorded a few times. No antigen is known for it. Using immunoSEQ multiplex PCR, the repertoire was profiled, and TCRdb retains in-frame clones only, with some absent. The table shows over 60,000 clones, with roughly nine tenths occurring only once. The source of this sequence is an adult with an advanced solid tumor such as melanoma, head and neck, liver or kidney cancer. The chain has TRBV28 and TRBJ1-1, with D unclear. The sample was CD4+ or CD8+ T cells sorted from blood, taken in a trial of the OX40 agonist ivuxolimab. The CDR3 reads CASGDTNTEAFF. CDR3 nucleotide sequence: TGTGCCTCTGGGGATACGAACACTGAAGCTTTCTTT.